The source of this T cell receptor beta chain is a study of cytomegalovirus exposure and HLA in healthy donors. Overall study findings and caveats: Common viral pathogens (according to a later analysis) appeared linked to several of the most significant clusters. Follow-up analysis later connected one missense variant in DCLRE1C with trimming of TCR beta V- and J-genes.

V shed 7 bases and J shed 7 bases, with 17 bases lying between them. Germline lookup yields CDR1 MGHRA and CDR2 YSYEKL. The CDR3 is made up of 14 amino acids. Notes on this clone: Its antigen is not known.

Amplification used 60 Vbeta primers and 13 Jbeta primers. The repertoire was sequenced with immunoSEQ multiplex PCR; TCRdb's copy has only in-frame clones and lacks some. Seen here are roughly 250,000 clones, about 80% observed once, and the top ten hold about 0.3%. The receptor was derived from a girl under 10 years old in good health and CMV-seronegative. The chain is built from TRBV4-1 and TRBJ2-1, with D possibly being TRBD1 (5 bases). Sequenced material: PBMCs. The CDR3 reads CASTPSGRVNEQFF. The DNA for the CDR3 is TGCGCCAGCACCCCCTCTGGCAGGGTGAATGAGCAGTTCTTC.